Each of the 15 T cell receptor beta chains below was sequenced from the same sample in a study. TCRdb's table, derived via immunoSEQ multiplex PCR, lists solely in-frame clones and lacks some. This sample has under 90,000 clones; just under 95% occur once, and the top ten carry roughly 4.5%. The sample was PBMCs. The receptor set was obtained from a man aged 40-49 years with rheumatoid arthritis.

The V call is TRBV7-2, the J call TRBJ2-1; perhaps TRBD2 as D (6 bases). The CDR3 extends over 16 amino acids. The germline CDR1 and CDR2 sequences are SGHTA and FQGNSA. The germline V and J ends were trimmed by 2 bases and 8 bases, with 19 bases remaining between them. The CDR3 DNA follows: TGTGCCAGCAGCTTATATTCCGGGACTCCCATCGATGAGCAGTTCTTC. Its translation: CASSLYSGTPIDEQFF.

A word on this clone: One junction end does not reproduce the germline sequence, and a read error may be involved. J is TRBJ2-5 and V is TRBV7-7; D gene uncertain. Germline V gene sequence: CDR1 SSHAT, CDR2 FNYEAQ (reference sequence). CDR3 length: 15 residues. The CDR3 DNA follows: TGTGCTAGCAGCTTAGTGTCCGGCCCTCAAGAGACCCAGTACTTC. Translating it yields CASSLVSGPQETQYF.

The rearrangement uses TRBV6-2 or TRBV6-3 and TRBJ1-5; perhaps TRBD1 as D (6 bases). V was pared by 6 bases and J by 9 bases, with 21 bases between. Per germline, CDR1 MNHEY and CDR2 SVGEGT. This CDR3 has 15 residues. The CDR3 protein is CASSSGTVIGGPQHF. CDR3 nucleotide sequence: TGTGCCAGCAGCTCCGGGACGGTCATAGGGGGGCCCCAGCATTTT.

This clone was counted a single time. This chain links TRBV4-1 with TRBJ1-1; D uncertain. This CDR3 contains 14 residues. V was trimmed by 3 bases and J by 0 bases, leaving 8 bases between them. The germline V gene encodes CDR1 MGHRA and CDR2 YSYEKL. CDR3 protein: CASSQLTLNTEAFF. The CDR3 DNA follows: TGCGCCAGCAGCCAGTTGACATTGAACACTGAAGCTTTCTTT.

The chain carries TRBV19 and TRBJ1-5; maybe TRBD1 (6 bases). V shed 7 bases and J shed 5 bases, with 18 bases lying between them. This CDR3 has 15 residues. The V gene's germline CDR1 is LNHDA and CDR2 SQIVND (reference sequence). CDR3 region: CASKSYYGQYQPQHF. CDR3 coding DNA: TGTGCCAGTAAGAGTTATTATGGACAGTATCAGCCCCAGCATTTT.

This chain links TRBV15 with TRBJ1-4; no definite D call. In germline, CDR1 is LNHNV, CDR2 YYDKDF (reference sequence). V dropped 0 bases and J dropped 2 bases, with 7 bases sitting between them. CDR3 length equals 15 residues. The DNA of the CDR3 is TGTGCCACCAGCAGAGACTCGGGGACTAATGAAAAACTGTTTTTT. As protein: CATSRDSGTNEKLFF.

The chain links TRBV29-1 to TRBJ1-2; D is ambiguous. Trimming stripped 2 bases from V and 3 bases from J, with 7 bases between. The CDR3 totals 12 residues. CDR1 and CDR2 from the germline V gene are SQVTM and ANQGSEA. CDR3 sequence: CSVETSDYGYTF. In DNA form, the CDR3 reads TGCAGCGTTGAAACATCCGACTATGGCTACACCTTC.

V gene TRBV5-1 combines with J gene TRBJ1-4, with a possible D match to TRBD1 (6 bases). The CDR3 has 16 residues. Germline CDR1 is SGHRS and CDR2 is YFSETQ. The germline V and J ends were trimmed by 1 base and 0 bases, with 10 bases remaining between them. CDR3 in amino acids: CASSLKQGATNEKLFF. CDR3 sequence (DNA): TGCGCCAGCAGCTTGAAACAGGGAGCAACTAATGAAAAACTGTTTTTT.

This clone has just one count. The chain has TRBV19 and TRBJ2-7; TRBD1 is a possible D gene (6 bases). Per the germline V gene, CDR1 is LNHDA and CDR2 is SQIVND (reference sequence). The V end lost 4 bases, the J end lost 2 bases, and 15 bases lay between the germline ends. The CDR3 is 15 amino acids. The CDR3 reads CASSTQNREPYEQYF. The CDR3 DNA sequence: TGTGCCAGTAGTACCCAGAACAGGGAACCCTACGAGCAGTACTTC.

Here the CDR3 reads CASRGDRATGYTF. CDR3 coding DNA: TGTGCCAGCAGAGGGGACAGGGCCACTGGCTACACCTTC. The chain uses TRBV2 and TRBJ1-2; 9 nucleotides line up with TRBD1. CDR3 length: 13 amino acids. Germline trimming cut 6 bases from V and 7 bases from J; bases unmatched to any gene: 6. Germline CDR1 reads SNHLY; CDR2 reads FYNNEI.

This clone was observed a handful of times. This chain connects TRBV19 to TRBJ1-2, with D tentatively TRBD1 (5 bases). The CDR3 length is 13 residues. With 6 bases removed from V and 8 bases from J, the gap between germline ends came to 16 bases. CDR1 LNHDA and CDR2 SQIVND come from the germline V gene (reference sequence). The CDR3: CASSHRDGGGYTF. CDR3 DNA: TGTGCCAGTAGCCACCGGGACGGGGGAGGCTACACCTTC.

The chain recombines TRBV3-1 (or the pseudogene TRBV3-2) with TRBJ1-1; D unclear. The CDR3 spans 13 residues. Trimming cost V 4 bases and J 4 bases, with 10 bases left between them. The germline gives CDR1 LGHDT, CDR2 YNNKEL (reference sequence). This CDR3 is CASSPPGGTEAFF. CDR3 sequence (DNA): TGTGCCAGCAGCCCTCCAGGCGGCACTGAAGCTTTCTTT.

The CDR3 sequence is CASSLARQARSYEQYF. The CDR3 DNA reads as TGTGCCAGCAGCTTAGCACGACAGGCACGCTCCTACGAGCAGTACTTC. This chain connects TRBV7-8 to TRBJ2-7; D perhaps matches TRBD1 (6 bases). In germline, CDR1 is SGHVS, CDR2 FQNEAQ. V was cut by 0 bases and J by 0 bases, with 12 bases left in between. The CDR3 has 16 residues.

The genes are TRBV3-1 (or the pseudogene TRBV3-2) and TRBJ2-2, with D perhaps TRBD1 (5 bases). Germline values: CDR1 LGHDT, CDR2 YNNKEL (reference sequence). V was cut by 4 bases and J by 0 bases, with 9 bases left in between. CDR3 length equals 15 residues. This CDR3 reads CASSPTGANTGELFF. CDR3 nucleotides: TGTGCCAGCAGCCCCACAGGAGCGAACACCGGGGAGCTGTTTTTT.

This chain uses TRBV28 with TRBJ2-7; D is unresolved. CDR1 is MDHEN and CDR2 is SYDVKM in the germline V gene. CDR3 length: 15 residues. V was cut by 3 bases and J by 4 bases, with 16 bases left in between. The CDR3 DNA sequence: TGTGCCAGCAGTTTTAAGGTCGCTTACCTTTACGAGCAGTACTTC. It yields the protein CASSFKVAYLYEQYF.